The rows below give T cell receptor beta chains drawn from one sample of a study of monozygotic twins with inflammatory bowel disease. No DNA is given; TCRdb re-called the 5' RACE reads and lists each CDR3 protein once. Here the sample table reports some 440,000 distinct CDR3 sequences. Material: blood. The receptors here all came from a human donor with ulcerative colitis or Crohn's disease, or a healthy co-twin of an affected twin (not recorded which). Each CDR3 is given with its conserved first and last residue.

cdr3_aa v_call cdr3_length j_call
CASSEVTGGQETQYF TRBV2 15 TRBJ2-5
CASSYSINYGYTF TRBV5-1 13 TRBJ1-2
CASSSPITNTGELFF TRBV7-9 15 TRBJ2-2
CASSYSRVYEQYF TRBV6-5 13 TRBJ2-7
CASAPLDANAEAFF TRBV11-2 14 TRBJ1-1
CASSYRGIGPQHF TRBV28 13 TRBJ1-5
CASSSKNQPQHF TRBV5-6 12 TRBJ1-5
CASSPSPTETQYF TRBV5-1 13 TRBJ2-5
CASSLQGGAGETQYF TRBV11-3 15 TRBJ2-5
CASSVEPTPGELFF TRBV9 14 TRBJ2-2
CASSRPEGTEAFF TRBV4-1 13 TRBJ1-1
CASSLLHRTGNEQYF TRBV7-2 15 TRBJ2-7
CASPSRAGQQETQYF TRBV2 15 TRBJ2-5
CASSSLTGGVYDTDTQYF TRBV11-1 18 TRBJ2-3
CASSYWQANKMNTEAFF TRBV6-5 17 TRBJ1-1
CASSLQGSYGYTF TRBV7-9 13 TRBJ1-2
CSVAPTGYGYTF TRBV29-1 12 TRBJ1-2
CASSLDRTQYF TRBV3-1 11 TRBJ2-3
CASSTKRGYEQYF TRBV7-2 13 TRBJ2-7
CASSYSRVEGTSYYEQYF TRBV6-2/TRBV6-3 18 TRBJ2-7
CSARERYEAFF TRBV20-1 11 TRBJ1-1
CSARDRGGTGELFF TRBV20-1 14 TRBJ2-2
CSASTTEAGTPLHF TRBV20-1 14 TRBJ1-6
CASSQESERGARDEQFF TRBV4-1 17 TRBJ2-1
CASSLGQALYGYTF TRBV5-4 14 TRBJ1-2
CSVTRPQETQYF TRBV20-1 12 TRBJ2-5
CASSQDWTNYGYTF TRBV14 14 TRBJ1-2
CASSLWASGTSGRLFF TRBV11-2 16 TRBJ2-2
CASLDRTDQPQHF TRBV6-6 13 TRBJ1-5
CASVYLGEQYF TRBV6-2/TRBV6-3 11 TRBJ2-7
CASTPGGGGYEQYF TRBV6-6 14 TRBJ2-7
CASTLREGGTEAFF TRBV3-1 14 TRBJ1-1
CASSQDYPRQALSNQPQHF TRBV4-1 19 TRBJ1-5
CASSLWGNEQYF TRBV28 12 TRBJ2-7
CASSRGLAGNTDTQYF TRBV9 16 TRBJ2-3
CASIRDPSWNGYTF TRBV7-2 14 TRBJ1-2
CSVEQNQNTEAFF TRBV29-1 13 TRBJ1-1
CASSLELGLGNEQFF TRBV5-5 15 TRBJ2-1
CASSRSGGPGDTQYF TRBV7-6 15 TRBJ2-3
CASSSSGQGHGYTF TRBV7-9 14 TRBJ1-2
CSARDTGSGYTF TRBV20-1 12 TRBJ1-2
CSARPTGTEAFF TRBV29-1 12 TRBJ1-1